This TCR beta chain comes out of a study of blood T cell repertoires in COVID-19. Sequenced by immunoSEQ multiplex PCR; TCRdb stores in-frame clones only, minus some. The data contain fewer than 200,000 clones, about 86% of them singletons. The CDR3 is made up of 15 amino acids. Per germline, CDR1 MDHEN and CDR2 SYDVKM. Trimming left V 5 bases short and J 2 bases short, with 13 bases between. Sequenced sample: PBMCs or T cells enriched from blood (not recorded which). The clonotype comes from a woman between 40 and 55 years old in a cohort exposed to, infected with or recovered from COVID-19 (not recorded which). The rearrangement uses TRBV28 and TRBJ1-5; D is possibly TRBD1 (5 bases). This CDR3 reads CASSTAGRGNQPQHF. In DNA, the CDR3 is TGTGCCAGCAGTACGGCAGGCAGGGGCAATCAGCCCCAGCATTTT.